The clone carrying this T cell receptor (beta chain) appeared many times. Its antigen remains unidentified. This record belongs to a study of T cells in Graves' hyperthyroidism and ophthalmopathy. Study results and limitations: Among thyroid clonotypes expanded above 0.001, most also appeared in blood. Through a model of 13 V-J features, ophthalmopathy was separated from stable hyperthyroidism.

V dropped 7 bases and J dropped 7; count of bases not matched to a gene: 10. Germline CDR1 is DFQATT and CDR2 is SNEGSKA (reference sequence). The CDR3 length is 13 residues. Regions amplified from RNA transcripts were the TCR beta CDR3 regions. HTBI primers were the set used in a first-round RT-PCR of the TCR CDR3. TCRdb called the multiplex PCR reads again in MiXCR, with one record for every CDR3 protein. The sample consists of some 460,000 distinct CDR3 sequences, around 16% of them appearing once. Sequenced input: blood. The rearrangement uses TRBV20-1 and TRBJ2-7; 10 bases fit TRBD1. The source is a woman aged 18 to 35 with Graves' hyperthyroidism. Here the CDR3 reads CSVRGQGNLEQYF. The CDR3 coding sequence is TGCAGTGTGAGGGGACAGGGGAATCTAGAGCAGTACTTC.